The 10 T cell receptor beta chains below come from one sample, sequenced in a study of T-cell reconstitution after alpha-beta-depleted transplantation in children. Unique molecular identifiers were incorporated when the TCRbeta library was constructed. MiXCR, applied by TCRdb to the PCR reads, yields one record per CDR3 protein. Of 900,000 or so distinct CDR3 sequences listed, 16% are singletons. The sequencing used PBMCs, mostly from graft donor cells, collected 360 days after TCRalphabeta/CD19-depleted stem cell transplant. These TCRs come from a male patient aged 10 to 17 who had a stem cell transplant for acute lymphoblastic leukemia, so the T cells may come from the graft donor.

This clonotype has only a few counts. CDR3 in amino acids: CASRGDSGTGAYEQYF. CDR3 in DNA: TGTGCCAGCAGGGGTGATTCCGGGACAGGGGCTTACGAGCAGTACTTC. The chain carries TRBV25-1 and TRBJ2-7, with TRBD1 matching over 10 bases. The trim removed 6 bases at V and 4 bases at J, leaving 12 bases unmatched. The CDR3 runs 16 residues. CDR1 is MGHDK, CDR2 SYGVNS, per germline.

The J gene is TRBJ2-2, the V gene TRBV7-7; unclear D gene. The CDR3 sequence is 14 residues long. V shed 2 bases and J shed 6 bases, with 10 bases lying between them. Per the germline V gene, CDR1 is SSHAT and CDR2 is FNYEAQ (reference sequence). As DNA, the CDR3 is TGTGCCAGCAGCTTAAGGGTTGGGTCCGGGGAGCTGTTTTTT. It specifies CASSLRVGSGELFF. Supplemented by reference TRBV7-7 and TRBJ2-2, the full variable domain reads GAGVSQSPRYKVTKRGQDVTLRCDPISSHATLYWYQQALGQGPEFLTYFNYEAQPDKSGLPSDRFSAERPEGSISTLTIQRTEQRDSAMYRCASSLRVGSGELFFGEGSRLTVL.

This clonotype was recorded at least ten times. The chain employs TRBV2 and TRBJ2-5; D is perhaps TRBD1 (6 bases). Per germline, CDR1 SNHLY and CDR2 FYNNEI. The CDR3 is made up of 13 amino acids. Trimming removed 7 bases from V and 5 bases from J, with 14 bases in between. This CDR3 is CASNGQGRETQYF. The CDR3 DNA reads TGTGCCAGCAATGGCCAGGGGCGGGAGACCCAGTACTTC.

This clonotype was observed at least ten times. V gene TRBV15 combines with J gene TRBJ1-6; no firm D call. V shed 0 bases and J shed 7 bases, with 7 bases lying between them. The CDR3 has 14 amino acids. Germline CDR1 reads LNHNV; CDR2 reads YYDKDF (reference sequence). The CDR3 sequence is CATSRDRGNSPLHF. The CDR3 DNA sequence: TGTGCCACCAGCAGAGATCGAGGGAATTCACCCCTCCACTTT.

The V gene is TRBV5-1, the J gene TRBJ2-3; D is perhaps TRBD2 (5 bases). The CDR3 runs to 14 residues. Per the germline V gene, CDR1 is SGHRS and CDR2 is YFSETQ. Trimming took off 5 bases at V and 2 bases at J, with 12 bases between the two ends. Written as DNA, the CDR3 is TGCGCCAGCAGTAAGCGGCCCCCCACAGATACGCAGTATTTT. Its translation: CASSKRPPTDTQYF. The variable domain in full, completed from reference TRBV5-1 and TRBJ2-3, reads KAGVTQTPRYLIKTRGQQVTLSCSPISGHRSVSWYQQTPGQGLQFLFEYFSETQRNKGNFPGRFSGRQFSNSRSEMNVSTLELGDSALYLCASSKRPPTDTQYFGPGTRLTVL.

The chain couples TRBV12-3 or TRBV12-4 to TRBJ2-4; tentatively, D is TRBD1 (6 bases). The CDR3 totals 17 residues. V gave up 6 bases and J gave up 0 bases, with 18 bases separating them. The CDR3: CASSTMTGRLAKNIQYF. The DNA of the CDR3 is TGTGCCAGCAGCACTATGACAGGAAGACTAGCCAAAAACATTCAGTACTTC.

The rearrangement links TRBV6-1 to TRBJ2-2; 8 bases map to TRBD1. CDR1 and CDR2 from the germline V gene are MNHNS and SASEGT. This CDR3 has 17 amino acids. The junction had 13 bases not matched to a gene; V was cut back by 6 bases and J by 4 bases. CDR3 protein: CASSRRPGGASTGELFF. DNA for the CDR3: TGTGCCAGCAGCCGACGCCCAGGGGGCGCGAGCACCGGGGAGCTGTTTTTT.

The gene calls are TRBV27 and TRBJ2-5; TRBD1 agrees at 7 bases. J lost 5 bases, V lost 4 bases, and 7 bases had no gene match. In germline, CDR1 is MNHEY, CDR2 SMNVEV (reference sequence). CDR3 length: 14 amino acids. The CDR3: CASSSDRARETQYF. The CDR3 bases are TGTGCCAGCAGTTCCGACAGGGCCAGGGAGACCCAGTACTTC.

The CDR3 loop reads CASSHVFLSYNEQFF. The CDR3 DNA follows: TGTGCCAGCAGCCATGTCTTCCTGTCCTACAATGAGCAGTTCTTC. The chain couples TRBV14 to TRBJ2-1, with unresolved D. Looked up from germline, CDR1 is SGHDN and CDR2 is FVKESK. V lost 3 bases to trimming and J lost 1 base, with 10 bases between them. This CDR3 is built from 15 residues.

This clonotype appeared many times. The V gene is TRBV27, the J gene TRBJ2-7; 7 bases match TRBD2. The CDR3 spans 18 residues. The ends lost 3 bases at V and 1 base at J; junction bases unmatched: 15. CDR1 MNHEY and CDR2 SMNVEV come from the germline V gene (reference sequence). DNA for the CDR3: TGTGCCAGCAGTTTGGGTCGCCCTAGCGGAGTATCATCCTACGAGCAGTACTTC. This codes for CASSLGRPSGVSSYEQYF.